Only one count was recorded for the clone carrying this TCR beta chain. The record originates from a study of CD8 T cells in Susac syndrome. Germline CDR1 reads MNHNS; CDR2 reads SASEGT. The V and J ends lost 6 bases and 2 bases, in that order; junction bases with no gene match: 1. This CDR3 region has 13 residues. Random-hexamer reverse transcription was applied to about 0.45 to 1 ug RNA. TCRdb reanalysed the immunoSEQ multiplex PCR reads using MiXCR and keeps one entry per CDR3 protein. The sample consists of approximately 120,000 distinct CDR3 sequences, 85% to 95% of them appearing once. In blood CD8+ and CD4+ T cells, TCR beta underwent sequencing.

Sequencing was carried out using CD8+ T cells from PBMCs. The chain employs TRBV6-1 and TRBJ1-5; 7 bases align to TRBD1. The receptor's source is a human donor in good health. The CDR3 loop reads CASSTGGNQPQHF. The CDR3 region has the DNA TGTGCCAGCAGCACAGGGGGCAATCAGCCCCAGCATTTT.